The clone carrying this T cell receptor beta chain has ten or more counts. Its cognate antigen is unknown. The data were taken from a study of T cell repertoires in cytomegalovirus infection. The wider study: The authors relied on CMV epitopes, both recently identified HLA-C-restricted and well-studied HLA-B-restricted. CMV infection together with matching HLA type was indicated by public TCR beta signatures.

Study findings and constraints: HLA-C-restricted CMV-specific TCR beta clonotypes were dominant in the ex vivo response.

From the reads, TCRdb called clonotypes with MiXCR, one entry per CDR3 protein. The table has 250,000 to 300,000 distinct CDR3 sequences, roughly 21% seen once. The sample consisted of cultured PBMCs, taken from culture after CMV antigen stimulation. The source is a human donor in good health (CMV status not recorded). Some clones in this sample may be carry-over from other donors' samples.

In DNA, the CDR3 is TGCGCCAGCAGCCTCACCGTCCAGTTTCAAGAGACCCAGTACTTC. This gives the protein CASSLTVQFQETQYF. This chain connects TRBV4-1 to TRBJ2-5; D is undetermined. Trimming left V 4 bases short and J 2 bases short, with 14 bases between. Germline CDR1 is MGHRA and CDR2 is YSYEKL. CDR3 length: 15 amino acids.